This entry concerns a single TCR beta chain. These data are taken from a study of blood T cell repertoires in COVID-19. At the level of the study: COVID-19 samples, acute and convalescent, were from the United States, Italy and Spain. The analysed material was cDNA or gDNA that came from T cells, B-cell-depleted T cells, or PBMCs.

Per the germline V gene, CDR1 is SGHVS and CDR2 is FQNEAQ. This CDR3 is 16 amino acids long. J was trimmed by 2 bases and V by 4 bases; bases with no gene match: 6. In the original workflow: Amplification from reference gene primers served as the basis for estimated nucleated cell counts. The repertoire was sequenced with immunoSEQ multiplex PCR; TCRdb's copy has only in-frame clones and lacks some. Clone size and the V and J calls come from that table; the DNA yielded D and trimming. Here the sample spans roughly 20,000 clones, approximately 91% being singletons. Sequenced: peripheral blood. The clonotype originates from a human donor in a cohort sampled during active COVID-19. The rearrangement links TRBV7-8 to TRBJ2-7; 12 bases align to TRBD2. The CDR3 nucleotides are TGTGCCAGCAGCTCGGGACTAGCGGGCGAAACCTACGAGCAGTACTTC. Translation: CASSSGLAGETYEQYF.